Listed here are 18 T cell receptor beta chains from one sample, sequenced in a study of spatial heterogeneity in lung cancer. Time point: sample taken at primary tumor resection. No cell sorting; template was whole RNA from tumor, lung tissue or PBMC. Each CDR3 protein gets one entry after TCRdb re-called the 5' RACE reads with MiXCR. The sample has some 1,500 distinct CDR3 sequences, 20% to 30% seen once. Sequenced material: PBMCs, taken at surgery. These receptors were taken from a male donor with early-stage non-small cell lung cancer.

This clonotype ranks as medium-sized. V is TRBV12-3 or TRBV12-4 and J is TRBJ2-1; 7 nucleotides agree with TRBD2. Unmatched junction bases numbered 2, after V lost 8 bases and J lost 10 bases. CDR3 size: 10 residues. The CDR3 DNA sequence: TGTGCCAGCGGGGAGGGGGAGCAGTTCTTC. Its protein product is CASGEGEQFF.

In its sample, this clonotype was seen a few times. In DNA form, the CDR3 reads TGTGCCAGTAGTGTTAACAGGGGGCAGACTGAAGCTTTCTTT. Its translation: CASSVNRGQTEAFF. The chain uses TRBV19 and TRBJ1-1; 9 nucleotides agree with TRBD1. This CDR3 region has 14 residues. CDR1 LNHDA and CDR2 SQIVND come from the germline V gene (reference sequence). V lost 5 bases, J lost 5 bases, and 6 bases stayed unmatched.

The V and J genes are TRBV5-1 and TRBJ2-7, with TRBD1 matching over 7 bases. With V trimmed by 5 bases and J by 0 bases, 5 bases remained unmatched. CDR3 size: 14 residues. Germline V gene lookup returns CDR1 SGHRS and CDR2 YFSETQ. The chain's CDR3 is CASRAAGGSYEQYF. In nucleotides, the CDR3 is TGCGCCAGCAGGGCGGCAGGGGGCTCCTACGAGCAGTACTTC.

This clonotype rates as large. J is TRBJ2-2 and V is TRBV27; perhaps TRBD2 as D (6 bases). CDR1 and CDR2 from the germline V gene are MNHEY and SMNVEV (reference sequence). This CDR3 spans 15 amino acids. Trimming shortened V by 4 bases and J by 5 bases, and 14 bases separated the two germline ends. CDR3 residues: CASSSGRTVTGELFF. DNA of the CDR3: TGTGCCAGCAGTTCCGGGAGAACGGTTACCGGGGAGCTGTTTTTT.

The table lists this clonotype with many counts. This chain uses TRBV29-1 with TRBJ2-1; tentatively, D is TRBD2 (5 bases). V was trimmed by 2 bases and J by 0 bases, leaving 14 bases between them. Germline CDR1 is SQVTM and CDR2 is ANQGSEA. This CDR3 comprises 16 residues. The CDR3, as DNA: TGCAGCGTTGAATCGGGGAAGGCTAGCTCCTACAATGAGCAGTTCTTC. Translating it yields CSVESGKASSYNEQFF.

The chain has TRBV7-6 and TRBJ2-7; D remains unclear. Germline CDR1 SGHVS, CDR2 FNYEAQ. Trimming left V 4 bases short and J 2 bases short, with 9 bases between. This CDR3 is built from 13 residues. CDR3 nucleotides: TGTGCCAGCAGCTCTACATGGGCCTACGAGCAGTACTTC. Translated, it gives CASSSTWAYEQYF.

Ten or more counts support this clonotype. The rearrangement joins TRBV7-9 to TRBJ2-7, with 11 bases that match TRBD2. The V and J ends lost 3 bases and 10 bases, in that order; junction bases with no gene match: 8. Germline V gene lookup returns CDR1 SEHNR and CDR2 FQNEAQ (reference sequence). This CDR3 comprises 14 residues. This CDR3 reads CASSLSTSGTLQYF. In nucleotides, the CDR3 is TGTGCCAGCAGCTTGTCGACTAGCGGGACTCTCCAGTACTTC.

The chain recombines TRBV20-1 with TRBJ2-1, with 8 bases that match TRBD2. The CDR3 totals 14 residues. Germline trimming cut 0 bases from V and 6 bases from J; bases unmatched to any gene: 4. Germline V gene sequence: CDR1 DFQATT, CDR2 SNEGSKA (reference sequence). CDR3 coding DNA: TGCAGTGCTAGAGAATCGAGCGGGAGCAATGAGCAGTTCTTC. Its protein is CSARESSGSNEQFF.

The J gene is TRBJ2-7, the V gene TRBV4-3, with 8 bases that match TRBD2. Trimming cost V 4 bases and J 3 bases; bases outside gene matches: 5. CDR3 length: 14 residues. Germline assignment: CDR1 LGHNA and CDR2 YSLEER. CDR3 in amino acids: CASSRERESYEQYF. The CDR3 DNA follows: TGCGCCAGCAGCCGAGAGCGGGAGAGCTACGAGCAGTACTTC.

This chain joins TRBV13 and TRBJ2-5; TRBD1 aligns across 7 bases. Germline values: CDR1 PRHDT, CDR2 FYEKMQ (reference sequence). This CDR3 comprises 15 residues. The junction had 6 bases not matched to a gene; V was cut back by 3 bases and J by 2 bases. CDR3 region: CASSFLATGQETQYF. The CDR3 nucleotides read TGTGCCAGCAGCTTCCTCGCGACAGGGCAAGAGACCCAGTACTTC.

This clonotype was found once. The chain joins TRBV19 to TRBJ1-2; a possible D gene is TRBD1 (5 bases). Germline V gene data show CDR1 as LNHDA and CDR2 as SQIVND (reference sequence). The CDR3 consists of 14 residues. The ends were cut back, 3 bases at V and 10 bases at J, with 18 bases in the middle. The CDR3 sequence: CASSIRQGNVDYTF. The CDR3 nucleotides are TGTGCCAGTAGTATTCGGCAGGGTAACGTAGACTACACCTTC.

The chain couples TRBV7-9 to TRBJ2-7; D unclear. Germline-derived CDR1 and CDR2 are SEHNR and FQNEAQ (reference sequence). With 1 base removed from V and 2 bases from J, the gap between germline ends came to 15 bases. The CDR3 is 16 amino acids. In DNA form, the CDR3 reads TGTGCCAGCAGCTTAGAGTTTTCTAGAAACCCCTACGAGCAGTACTTC. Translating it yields CASSLEFSRNPYEQYF. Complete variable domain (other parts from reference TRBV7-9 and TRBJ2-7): DTGVSQNPRHKITKRGQNVTFRCDPISEHNRLYWYRQTLGQGPEFLTYFQNEAQLEKSRLLSDRFSAERPKGSFSTLEIQRTEQGDSAMYLCASSLEFSRNPYEQYFGPGTRLTVT.

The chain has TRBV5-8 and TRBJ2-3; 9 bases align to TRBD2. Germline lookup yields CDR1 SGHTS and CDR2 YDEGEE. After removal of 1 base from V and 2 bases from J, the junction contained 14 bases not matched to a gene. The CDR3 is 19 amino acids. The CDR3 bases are TGTGCCAGCAGCTTGCCTTGGGGTTGGTGGACTAGCGACACAGATACGCAGTATTTT. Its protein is CASSLPWGWWTSDTDTQYF.

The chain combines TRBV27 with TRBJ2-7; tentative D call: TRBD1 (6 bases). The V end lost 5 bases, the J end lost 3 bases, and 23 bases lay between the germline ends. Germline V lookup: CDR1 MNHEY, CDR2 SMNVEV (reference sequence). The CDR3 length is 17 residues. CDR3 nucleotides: TGTGCCAGCAGTCCTCACTCATACCACGAGGACAGCTACGAGCAGTACTTC. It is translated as CASSPHSYHEDSYEQYF.

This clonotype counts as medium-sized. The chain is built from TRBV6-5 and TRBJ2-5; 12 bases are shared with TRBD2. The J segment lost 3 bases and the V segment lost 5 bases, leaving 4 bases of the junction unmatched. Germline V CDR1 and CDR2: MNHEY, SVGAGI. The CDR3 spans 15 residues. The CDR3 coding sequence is TGTGCCAGCAGTCACCCTAGCGGGGGGGAAGAGACCCAGTACTTC. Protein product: CASSHPSGGEETQYF.

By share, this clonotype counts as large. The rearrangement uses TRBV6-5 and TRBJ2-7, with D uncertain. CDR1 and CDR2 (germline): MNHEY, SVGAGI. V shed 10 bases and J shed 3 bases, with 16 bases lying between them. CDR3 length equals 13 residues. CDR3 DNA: TGTGCCACCGGGCCCTCCGGATACTACGAGCAGTACTTC. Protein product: CATGPSGYYEQYF.

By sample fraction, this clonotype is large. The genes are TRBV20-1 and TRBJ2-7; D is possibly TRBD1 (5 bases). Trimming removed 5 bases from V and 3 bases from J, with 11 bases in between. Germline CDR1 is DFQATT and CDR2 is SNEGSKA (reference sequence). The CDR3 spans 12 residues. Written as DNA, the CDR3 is TGCAGTGCTTTTGACAGACACTACGAGCAGTACTTC. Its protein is CSAFDRHYEQYF.

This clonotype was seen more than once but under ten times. CDR3 sequence reads: CASSQDRWTGPSKAKNIQYF. The CDR3 bases are TGTGCCAGCAGCCAAGATCGGTGGACAGGCCCTTCTAAAGCCAAAAACATTCAGTACTTC. This chain uses TRBV3-1 with TRBJ2-4; 7 positions match TRBD1. Germline trimming cut 0 bases from V and 0 bases from J; bases unmatched to any gene: 14. Germline values: CDR1 LGHDT, CDR2 YNNKEL (reference sequence). CDR3 size: 20 residues.